A single sample gave rise to the 5 T cell receptor beta chains below, sequenced in a study of control samples from healthy donors and cancer patients. Profiling relied on immunoSEQ multiplex PCR, and the TCRdb table lists in-frame clones only, not all of them. The data contain about 110,000 clones, over 75% of them singletons. Specimen: blood. These receptors came from a human donor in good health. The donor label of this sample is uncertain.

This clone appeared once. This sample includes further DNA sequences coding for the same CDR3. The CDR3 here is CATSDPVTDTQYF. The CDR3 bases are TGTGCCACCAGTGACCCCGTCACAGATACGCAGTATTTT. V and J are TRBV24-1 and TRBJ2-3; D is ambiguous. The V end was cut by 4 bases, the J end by 2 bases, with 6 bases between. This CDR3 has 13 amino acids. Germline values: CDR1 KGHDR, CDR2 SFDVKD.

The table lists this clone with a count of one. The CDR3 nucleotides are TGTGCCAGCAGTGCGGTCCAGGCGGGTTTCCCAGATACGCAGTATTTT. Translation gives CASSAVQAGFPDTQYF. V and J are TRBV6-1 and TRBJ2-3, with D maybe TRBD2 (5 bases). Germline V gene sequence: CDR1 MNHNS, CDR2 SASEGT. Trimming stripped 4 bases from V and 4 bases from J, with 18 bases between. This CDR3 has 16 residues.

The rearrangement uses TRBV3-1 (or the pseudogene TRBV3-2) and TRBJ1-1; 7 nucleotides match TRBD1. The ends lost 1 base at V and 11 bases at J; junction bases unmatched: 4. Germline CDR1 and CDR2: LGHDT and YNNKEL (reference sequence). The CDR3 has 12 amino acids. CDR3 sequence: CASSQVDREAFF. In nucleotides, the CDR3 is TGTGCCAGCAGCCAAGTAGACAGGGAGGCTTTCTTT.

V usage is TRBV7-9 and J usage is TRBJ2-5, with D perhaps matching TRBD2 (5 bases). The germline V gene has CDR1 SEHNR and CDR2 FQNEAQ (reference sequence). CDR3 length: 11 amino acids. V was trimmed by 5 bases and J by 7 bases, leaving 8 bases between them. In DNA, the CDR3 is TGTGCCAGCAGCCCCCGGGGGACCCAGTACTTC. Translating gives CASSPRGTQYF.

V gene TRBV5-1 combines with J gene TRBJ1-5, with D tentatively TRBD1 (5 bases). Deletions cut 5 bases from V and 6 bases from J, with 18 bases between. Germline assignment: CDR1 SGHRS and CDR2 YFSETQ. The CDR3 length is 15 residues. The CDR3 DNA reads TGCGCCAGCAGAAGTACCTCAGGGCAGGGTCAGCCCCAGCATTTT. It is translated as CASRSTSGQGQPQHF.